These T cell receptor beta chains were read from a single sample in a study of cytomegalovirus exposure and HLA in healthy donors. Sequencing used immunoSEQ multiplex PCR; TCRdb keeps in-frame clones, though not all of them. The sample has over 150,000 clones; approximately 80% are singletons. Sample: PBMCs. Every receptor here comes from a man between 50 and 59 years old in good health and CMV-seropositive. The CDR3 runs from the conserved cysteine through the conserved F or W. A D gene is named only where the DNA matches it firmly. Size values are once, few and many counts, or a class for expanded clones, and some rows have none.

NA	TRBV6-4	TRBJ2-4	NA	CASSETWGDIQYF	TGTGCCAGCAGTGAGACGTGGGGGGACATTCAGTACTTC
TRBD1	TRBV27	TRBJ1-6	NA	CASSFLTGGSSPLHF	TGTGCCAGCAGTTTTCTCACAGGGGGCAGTTCACCCCTCCACTTT
TRBD1	TRBV5-4	TRBJ1-1	NA	CASSLTGENTEAFF	TGTGCCAGCAGCCTGACAGGGGAGAACACTGAAGCTTTCTTT
TRBD2	TRBV27	TRBJ2-1	once	CASSGLAGVPNNEQFF	TGTGCCAGCAGTGGATTAGCGGGGGTACCCAACAATGAGCAGTTCTTC
NA	TRBV11-3	TRBJ2-2	NA	CASSNRETGELFF	TGTGCCAGCAGCAACAGGGAAACCGGGGAGCTGTTTTTT
NA	TRBV7-2	TRBJ2-5	NA	CASSFGPGSETQYF	TGTGCCAGCAGCTTCGGTCCGGGATCAGAGACCCAGTACTTC
TRBD1	TRBV7-9	TRBJ1-4	NA	CASSLKPGTGGNEKLFF	TGTGCCAGCAGCTTGAAACCCGGGACAGGGGGCAATGAAAAACTGTTTTTT
TRBD1	TRBV9	TRBJ1-1	NA	CASSVRTGALDTEAFF	TGTGCCAGCAGCGTCCGGACAGGGGCGCTGGACACTGAAGCTTTCTTT
TRBD2	TRBV5-4	TRBJ2-7	few	CASSLDRERGSYEQYF	TGTGCCAGCAGCTTGGATCGCGAGCGGGGTAGCTACGAGCAGTACTTC
TRBD1	TRBV29-1	TRBJ1-6	NA	CSVRQGSNSPLHF	TGCAGCGTTCGACAGGGGTCAAATTCACCCCTCCACTTT
TRBD1	TRBV10-3	TRBJ1-2	NA	CAINHEQGAGGYTF	TGTGCCATCAACCACGAACAGGGGGCTGGCGGCTACACCTTC
TRBD2	TRBV4-2	TRBJ2-3	NA	CASSQVSGGSATDTQYF	TGTGCCAGCAGCCAAGTAAGCGGGGGGTCCGCCACAGATACGCAGTATTTT
TRBD1	TRBV20-1	TRBJ1-1	NA	CTNRQGRAFF	TGCACAAATCGACAGGGACGGGCTTTCTTT
NA	TRBV4-3	TRBJ2-1	NA	CASSQESRGYNEQFF	TGCGCCAGCAGCCAAGAGTCCCGGGGGTACAATGAGCAGTTCTTC
NA	TRBV30	TRBJ2-7	NA	CAWSVRDYYEQYF	TGTGCCTGGAGTGTACGAGACTACTACGAGCAGTACTTC
NA	TRBV4-3	TRBJ1-2	NA	CASSQGQASNYGYTF	TGCGCCAGCAGCCAAGGGCAGGCATCTAACTATGGCTACACCTTC
NA	TRBV6-1	TRBJ1-5	NA	CASSDRNQYSNQPQHF	TGTGCCAGCAGTGACAGGAACCAATATAGCAATCAGCCCCAGCATTTT
TRBD2	TRBV9	TRBJ2-3	NA	CASSARAGAVTDTQYF	TGTGCCAGCAGCGCCAGAGCGGGGGCGGTCACAGATACGCAGTATTTT
TRBD1	TRBV9	TRBJ1-5	few	CASSTHGQGNQPQHF	TGTGCCAGCAGCACACACGGACAGGGCAATCAGCCCCAGCATTTT
TRBD2	TRBV30	TRBJ2-7	NA	CAWMGEGYEQYF	TGTGCCTGGATGGGGGAGGGGTACGAGCAGTACTTC
NA	TRBV6-5	TRBJ1-1	once	CASSPGMNTEAFF	TGTGCCAGCAGTCCGGGGATGAACACTGAAGCTTTCTTT
TRBD1	TRBV10-3	TRBJ2-7	NA	CAVWTGILTYEQYF	TGTGCCGTATGGACAGGCATACTCACCTACGAGCAGTACTTC
TRBD1	TRBV13	TRBJ1-3	NA	CASSLGSTGIRSGNTIYF	TGTGCCAGCAGCTTAGGGTCGACAGGGATTCGCTCTGGAAACACCATATATTTT
NA	TRBV6-6	TRBJ2-7	NA	CASSRTFPSYEQYF	TGTGCCAGCAGCCGGACATTTCCTTCCTACGAGCAGTACTTC
NA	TRBV27	TRBJ2-2	NA	CASSLSRSRSISTGELFF	TGTGCCAGCAGTTTATCGCGGTCCCGATCCATTAGTACCGGGGAGCTGTTTTTT
NA	TRBV21-1	TRBJ2-7	NA	CASSNWLAGLSYEQYF	TGTGCCAGCAGCAATTGGCTCGCGGGACTAAGCTACGAGCAGTACTTC
NA	TRBV5-1	TRBJ2-3	NA	CASSLNKHTQYF	TGCGCCAGCAGCTTGAACAAACATACGCAGTATTTT
TRBD1	TRBV27	TRBJ2-3	NA	CASSLQGETDTQYF	TGTGCCAGCAGTTTACAGGGGGAGACAGATACGCAGTATTTT
NA	TRBV5-1	TRBJ1-5	NA	CASSFEGSNQPQHF	TGCGCCAGCAGCTTCGAGGGCAGCAATCAGCCCCAGCATTTT
TRBD2	TRBV4-3	TRBJ2-3	NA	CASSQVSGSDTQYF	TGCGCCAGCAGCCAAGTCAGCGGGAGCGATACGCAGTATTTT
TRBD2	TRBV6-5	TRBJ2-3	NA	CASSGLASTDTQYF	TGTGCCAGCAGTGGACTAGCGAGCACAGATACGCAGTATTTT
TRBD2	TRBV6-5	TRBJ2-3	NA	CASSYHAGGGGDTQYF	TGTGCCAGCAGTTACCACGCGGGGGGGGGCGGAGATACGCAGTATTTT